The clone carrying this TCR beta chain appeared many times. Trimming pared 0 bases from V and 2 bases from J, leaving 7 bases between. CDR3 length: 14 amino acids. The sample is drawn from a study of identical twins. A template switching step contributed a universal primer site, while unique molecular identifiers were present in the cDNA. TCRdb itself ran the 5' RACE reads through MiXCR, one entry per CDR3 protein. The sample includes about 900,000 distinct CDR3 sequences, roughly 12% of them seen just once. All donors were healthy Caucasians. In addition, the sample was reused for a study of yellow fever vaccine responses in identical twins. That work adds: Twins showed a vaccine T cell response that reportedly seemed partly convergent, partly personalized.

This chain uses TRBV12-3 or TRBV12-4 with TRBJ2-5; D is uncertain. The sequencing input was PBMCs. The clonotype originates from a woman aged 18 to 35 in good health. In DNA, the CDR3 is TGTGCCAGCAGTTTAGCGGAACAGCAAGAGACCCAGTACTTC. Its translation: CASSLAEQQETQYF.